These 16 T cell receptor beta chains share one sample of origin, sequenced in a study of identical twins. MiXCR, applied by TCRdb to the 5' RACE reads, yields one record per CDR3 protein. The table records roughly 750,000 distinct CDR3 sequences, about 20% of them present only once. These records were also assigned to another study, of T cells expressing NK-cell markers.

Source material: PBMCs. Source of these receptors: a woman between 18 and 29 years old in good health.

This clonotype was found a few times. The chain carries TRBV9 and TRBJ2-3, with 9 bases aligning to TRBD2. CDR3 length: 17 amino acids. From germline, CDR1 is SGDLS and CDR2 YYNGEE. V lost 2 bases to trimming and J lost 7 bases; unmatched junction nucleotides: 14. The CDR3 region has the DNA TGTGCCAGCAGCGTCGGCCCCCCGGGACTAGCTATGTATACGCAGTATTTT. It yields the protein CASSVGPPGLAMYTQYF.

This chain uses TRBV6-2 or TRBV6-3 with TRBJ2-1; tentatively, D is TRBD2 (6 bases). The CDR3 consists of 15 residues. Germline loops: CDR1 MNHEY, CDR2 SVGEGT. The germline V and J ends were trimmed by 6 bases and 10 bases, with 22 bases remaining between them. The CDR3 DNA follows: TGTGCCAGCAGCTTTCAAGGGCGGGAAAGGACCGAGCAGTTCTTC. Translating it yields CASSFQGRERTEQFF.

This sequence joins TRBV7-2 and TRBJ2-7; 13 positions match TRBD2. This CDR3 region has 16 residues. Per the germline V gene, CDR1 is SGHTA and CDR2 is FQGNSA. V lost 6 bases, J lost 7 bases, and 12 bases stayed unmatched. CDR3 loop: CASSRGLAGDSREQYF. CDR3 coding DNA: TGTGCCAGCAGTCGCGGACTAGCGGGAGATTCGAGGGAGCAGTACTTC.

Many counts were recorded for this clonotype. V is TRBV4-2 and J is TRBJ1-1; TRBD1 is a possible D gene (5 bases). CDR1 and CDR2 from the germline V gene are LGHNA and YNFKEQ. CDR3 length: 14 amino acids. V dropped 1 base and J dropped 3 bases, with 9 bases sitting between them. The DNA of the CDR3 is TGTGCCAGCAGCCAAGCCGCGGGGCACACTGAAGCTTTCTTT. Translating it yields CASSQAAGHTEAFF.

This clonotype has just a few counts. The chain recombines TRBV5-1 with TRBJ2-1, with TRBD2 identical over 7 bases. CDR1 and CDR2 (germline): SGHRS, YFSETQ. This CDR3 is 13 amino acids long. V was pared by 1 base and J by 9 bases, with 4 bases of the junction left unmatched. In nucleotides, the CDR3 is TGCGCCAGCAGCTTGAGGCGGGAGATTGAGCAGTTCTTC. Protein product: CASSLRREIEQFF. Drawing the rest from reference TRBV5-1 and TRBJ2-1, the complete variable domain is KAGVTQTPRYLIKTRGQQVTLSCSPISGHRSVSWYQQTPGQGLQFLFEYFSETQRNKGNFPGRFSGRQFSNSRSEMNVSTLELGDSALYLCASSLRREIEQFFGPGTRLTVL.

This chain links TRBV5-1 with TRBJ1-1; possible D gene TRBD1, 6 bases. Trimming pared 9 bases from V and 1 base from J, leaving 16 bases between. CDR1 is SGHRS, CDR2 YFSETQ, per germline. CDR3 length equals 14 residues. CDR3 DNA sequence: TGCGCCACCAAGGCAGGGGCCTCGAACACTGAAGCTTTCTTT. Encoded protein: CATKAGASNTEAFF.

The V gene is TRBV12-3 or TRBV12-4, the J gene TRBJ2-5, with a possible D match to TRBD1 (5 bases). The CDR3 is made up of 14 amino acids. Trimming left V 1 base short and J 5 bases short, with 11 bases between. CDR3 residues: CASSLGWGPETQYF. CDR3 nucleotide sequence: TGTGCCAGCAGTTTAGGGTGGGGCCCCGAGACCCAGTACTTC.

V gene TRBV7-9 combines with J gene TRBJ2-1, with 10 positions matching TRBD1. The CDR3 spans 15 residues. CDR1 and CDR2 (germline): SEHNR, FQNEAQ (reference sequence). Trimming took 7 bases from V and 6 from J; bases not matched to a gene: 9. As DNA, the CDR3 is TGTGCCAGCACTCCCATCGGACAGGGGGTCAATGAGCAGTTCTTC. This gives the protein CASTPIGQGVNEQFF.

This rearrangement joins TRBV24-1 to TRBJ2-2, with D possibly TRBD1 on 5 matching bases. Germline-derived CDR1 and CDR2 are KGHDR and SFDVKD. The V gene lost 5 bases and the J gene lost 2 bases, with 8 bases spanning the gap. The CDR3 spans 14 residues. In DNA, the CDR3 is TGTGCCACCAGTGCAGGGCTAAACACCGGGGAGCTGTTTTTT. Amino acids: CATSAGLNTGELFF.

This sequence joins TRBV5-8 and TRBJ2-5; D is uncertain. Trimming took off 4 bases at V and 5 bases at J, with 12 bases between the two ends. In germline, CDR1 is SGHTS, CDR2 YDEGEE. The CDR3 totals 13 residues. Here the CDR3 DNA reads TGTGCCAGCAGCCCTCTAAGCGAGGAGACCCAGTACTTC. It codes for CASSPLSEETQYF.

There are a few counts of this clonotype. This chain joins TRBV12-3 or TRBV12-4 and TRBJ2-7, with TRBD1 as a possible D gene (6 bases). This CDR3 contains 13 residues. The ends were cut back, 10 bases at V and 2 bases at J, with 15 bases in the middle. CDR3 sequence: CAIAKGVAYEQYF. The CDR3 nucleotides read TGTGCCATAGCCAAGGGGGTCGCCTACGAGCAGTACTTC.

V usage is TRBV12-3 or TRBV12-4 and J usage is TRBJ2-1; 7 bases are shared with TRBD2. The V segment lost 7 bases and the J segment 8 bases; nucleotides outside the gene matches: 11. This CDR3 comprises 14 residues. DNA of the CDR3: TGTGCCAGCACCCCCGGAGGGACTATCGATGAGCAGTTCTTC. Translated, it gives CASTPGGTIDEQFF.

This clonotype occurred a few times. V usage is TRBV7-6 and J usage is TRBJ1-1, with D tentatively TRBD1 (5 bases). The germline V gene encodes CDR1 SGHVS and CDR2 FNYEAQ. Trimming shortened V by 0 bases and J by 1 base, and 9 bases separated the two germline ends. This CDR3 contains 15 residues. The CDR3 spells CASSLAQGRNTEAFF. The CDR3 DNA sequence: TGTGCCAGCAGCTTAGCGCAGGGCCGGAACACTGAAGCTTTCTTT.

The V call is TRBV12-3 or TRBV12-4, the J call TRBJ2-1; 10 bases are a match to TRBD1. V shed 6 bases and J 7 bases; nucleotides not matched to a gene: 9. The CDR3 is made up of 15 amino acids. Here the CDR3 reads CASRISGQGINEQFF. The CDR3, as DNA: TGTGCCAGCAGGATTTCGGGACAGGGGATTAATGAGCAGTTCTTC.

This chain connects TRBV5-8 to TRBJ2-7, with D possibly being TRBD1 (6 bases). The CDR3 contains 13 residues. V was trimmed by 2 bases and J by 3 bases, leaving 9 bases between them. Per germline, CDR1 SGHTS and CDR2 YDEGEE. CDR3 nucleotides: TGTGCCAGCAGCTTACGGGACATCTACGAGCAGTACTTC. Translated: CASSLRDIYEQYF.

This chain links TRBV25-1 with TRBJ2-2, with 16 nucleotides matching TRBD2. With 4 bases clipped from V and 6 bases from J, the junction kept 14 bases outside the gene matches. There are 20 residues in the CDR3. From germline, CDR1 is MGHDK and CDR2 SYGVNS. CDR3 in DNA: TGTGCCAGCAGTGGAACCCCGGGACTAGCGGGAGGGCCCTCGGCCGGGGAGCTGTTTTTT. Translated: CASSGTPGLAGGPSAGELFF.